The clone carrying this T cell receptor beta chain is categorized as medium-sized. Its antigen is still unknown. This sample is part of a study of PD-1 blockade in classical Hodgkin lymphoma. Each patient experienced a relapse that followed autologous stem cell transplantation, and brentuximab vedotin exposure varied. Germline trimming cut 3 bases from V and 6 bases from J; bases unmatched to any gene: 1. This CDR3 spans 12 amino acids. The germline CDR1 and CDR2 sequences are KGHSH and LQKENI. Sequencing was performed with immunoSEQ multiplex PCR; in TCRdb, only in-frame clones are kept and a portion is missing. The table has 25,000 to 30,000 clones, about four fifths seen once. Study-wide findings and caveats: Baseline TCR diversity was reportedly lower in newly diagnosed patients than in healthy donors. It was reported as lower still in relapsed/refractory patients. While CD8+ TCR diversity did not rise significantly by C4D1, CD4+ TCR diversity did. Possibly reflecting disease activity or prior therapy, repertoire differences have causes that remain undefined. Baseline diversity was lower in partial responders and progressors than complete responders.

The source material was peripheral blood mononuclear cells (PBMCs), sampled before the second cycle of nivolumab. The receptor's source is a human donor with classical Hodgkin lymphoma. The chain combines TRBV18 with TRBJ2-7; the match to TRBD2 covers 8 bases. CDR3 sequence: CASSPRGGEQYF. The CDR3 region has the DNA TGTGCCAGCTCACCTCGGGGGGGCGAGCAGTACTTC.